Below, 5 T cell receptor beta chains from the same sample are listed, as sequenced in a study of metastatic and nonmetastatic thyroid tumors. There were no patients who had received any treatment before thyroid surgery. TCRdb re-clonotyped the PCR reads via MiXCR. The sample carries roughly 63,000 clones, roughly 16% recorded once. The sample was blood. The receptor set was obtained from a male donor with papillary thyroid cancer or a benign thyroid nodule (not recorded which). Some clones in this sample may be carry-over from other donors' samples.

The rearrangement uses TRBV6-2 or TRBV6-3 and TRBJ2-2; D is unresolved. Germline V gene lookup returns CDR1 MNHEY and CDR2 SVGEGT. The CDR3 totals 15 residues. V was shortened by 8 bases and J by 6 bases, with 19 bases between the two germline ends. For the CDR3, the DNA is TGTGCCAGCCACTCATGTCGTGTCGTCGCCGGGGAGCTGTTTTTT. This translates into CASHSCRVVAGELFF.

This clone appeared many times. The rearrangement links TRBV6-4 to TRBJ2-2; D not certain. CDR1 is MRHNA, CDR2 SNTAGT, per germline. This CDR3 comprises 13 residues. Trimming took 0 bases from V and 6 from J, leaving 5 bases between them. The DNA of the CDR3 is TGTGCCAGCAGTGACTCGTCCGCCGGGGAGCTGTTTTTT. This gives the protein CASSDSSAGELFF.

This clone was picked up a small number of times. V gene TRBV6-1 combines with J gene TRBJ2-1; D ambiguous. Germline V gives CDR1 MNHNS, CDR2 SASEGT. Trimming stripped 10 bases from V and 3 bases from J, with 16 bases between. The CDR3 sequence is 14 residues long. CDR3 in DNA: TGTGCCATCTTTTCCGAGTGGATCTACAATGAGCAGTTCTTC. Encoded protein: CAIFSEWIYNEQFF.

Many counts were recorded for this clone. This chain uses TRBV20-1 with TRBJ2-2, with 8 bases aligning to TRBD1. The CDR3 is made up of 16 amino acids. Trimming took 0 bases from V and 6 from J; bases not matched to a gene: 9. Germline V gene lookup returns CDR1 DFQATT and CDR2 SNEGSKA (reference sequence). As DNA, the CDR3 is TGCAGTGCTAGAGAAATGGACAGGGTGGAGGCCGGGGAGCTGTTTTTT. It yields the protein CSAREMDRVEAGELFF.

This clone appeared a few times. The chain has TRBV15 and TRBJ2-6; D is undetermined. The CDR3 is made up of 16 amino acids. V lost 8 bases to trimming and J lost 2 bases, with 16 bases between them. Germline CDR1 reads LNHNV; CDR2 reads YYDKDF (reference sequence). As DNA, the CDR3 is TGTGCCACCTCAGGAATTTCGGTCCCTGGGGCCAACGTCCTGACTTTC. Its protein product is CATSGISVPGANVLTF.